This T cell receptor beta chain appears in the sequencing data of a study of T cells in Graves' hyperthyroidism and ophthalmopathy. Study outcomes and limitations: The authors' 13 V-J model separated ophthalmopathy from stable hyperthyroidism. Also found in blood were most expanded thyroid clonotypes above 0.001.

Inclusion characteristics of ophthalmopathy patients comprised a Clinical Activity Score of at least 3, a NOSPECS grade of at least 4, and duration under 3 months. V lost 5 bases and J lost 3; bases outside the gene matches: 11. This CDR3 comprises 15 residues. Per germline, CDR1 DFQATT and CDR2 SNEGSKA (reference sequence). This clonotype was picked up many times. Its antigen is unknown. TCR beta CDR3 region amplification was performed from RNA transcripts. With the HTBI primer set, the TCR CDR3 went through a first round of RT-PCR. One entry per CDR3 protein results from TCRdb running MiXCR on the multiplex PCR reads. The table records more than 500,000 distinct CDR3 sequences, 16% of them present only once.

What was sequenced was blood. The source of this sequence is a woman aged 25-40 years with Graves' ophthalmopathy. This chain joins TRBV20-1 and TRBJ1-2; TRBD1 matches at 8 bases. The chain's CDR3 is CSALDRVGADYGYTF. DNA for the CDR3: TGCAGTGCTCTGGACAGGGTCGGAGCTGACTATGGCTACACCTTC.